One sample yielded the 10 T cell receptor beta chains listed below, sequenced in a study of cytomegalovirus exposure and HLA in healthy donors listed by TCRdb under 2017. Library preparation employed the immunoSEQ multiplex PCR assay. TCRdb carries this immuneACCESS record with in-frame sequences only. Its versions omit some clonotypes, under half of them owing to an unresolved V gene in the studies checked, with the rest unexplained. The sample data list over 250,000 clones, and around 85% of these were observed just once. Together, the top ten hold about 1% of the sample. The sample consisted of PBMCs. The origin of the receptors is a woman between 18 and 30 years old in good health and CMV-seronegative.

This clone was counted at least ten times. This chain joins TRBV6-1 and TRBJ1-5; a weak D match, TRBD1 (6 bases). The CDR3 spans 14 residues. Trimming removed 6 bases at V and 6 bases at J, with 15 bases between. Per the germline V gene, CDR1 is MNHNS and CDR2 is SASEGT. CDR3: CASSDQGFGQPQHF. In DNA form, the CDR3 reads TGTGCCAGCAGCGACCAGGGGTTTGGTCAGCCCCAGCATTTT.

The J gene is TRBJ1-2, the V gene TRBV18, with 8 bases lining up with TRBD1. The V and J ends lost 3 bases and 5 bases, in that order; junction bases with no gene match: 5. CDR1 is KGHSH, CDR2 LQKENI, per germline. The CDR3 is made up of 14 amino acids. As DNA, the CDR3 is TGTGCCAGCTCACCGGGACAGGCCAGTTATGGCTACACCTTC. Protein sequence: CASSPGQASYGYTF.

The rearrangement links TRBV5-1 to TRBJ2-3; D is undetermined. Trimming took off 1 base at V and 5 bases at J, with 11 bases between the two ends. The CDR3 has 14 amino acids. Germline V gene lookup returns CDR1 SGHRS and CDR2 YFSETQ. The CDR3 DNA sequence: TGCGCCAGCAGCTTGTATGGCGGTTTAGATACGCAGTATTTT. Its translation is CASSLYGGLDTQYF.

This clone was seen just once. CDR3 region: CASSLKAGGTYNEQFF. Here the CDR3 DNA reads TGTGCCAGCAGCTTAAAAGCGGGAGGGACCTACAATGAGCAGTTCTTC. The chain carries TRBV5-4 and TRBJ2-1; 10 bases line up with TRBD2. In germline, CDR1 is SGHNT, CDR2 YYREEE (reference sequence). After removal of 2 bases from V and 2 bases from J, the junction contained 4 bases not matched to a gene. The CDR3 runs 16 residues.

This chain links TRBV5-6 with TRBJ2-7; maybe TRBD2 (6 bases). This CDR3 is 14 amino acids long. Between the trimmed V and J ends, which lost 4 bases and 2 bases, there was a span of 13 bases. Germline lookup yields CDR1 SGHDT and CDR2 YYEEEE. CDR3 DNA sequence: TGTGCCAGCAGCCTCGGGAGTGGTGCCTACGAGCAGTACTTC. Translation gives CASSLGSGAYEQYF.

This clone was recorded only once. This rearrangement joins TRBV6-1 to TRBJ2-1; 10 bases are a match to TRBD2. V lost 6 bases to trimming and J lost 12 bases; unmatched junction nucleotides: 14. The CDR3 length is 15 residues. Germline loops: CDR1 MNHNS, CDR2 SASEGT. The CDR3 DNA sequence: TGTGCCAGCAGCGCAAGGGCTAGCGGGAGAAAGGGGCAGTTCTTC. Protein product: CASSARASGRKGQFF.

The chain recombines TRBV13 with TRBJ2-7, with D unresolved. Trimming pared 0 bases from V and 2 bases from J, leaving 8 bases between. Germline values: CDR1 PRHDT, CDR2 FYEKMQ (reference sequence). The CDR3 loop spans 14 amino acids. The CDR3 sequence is CASSLGPSPYEQYF. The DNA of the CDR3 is TGTGCCAGCAGCTTAGGACCGAGCCCCTACGAGCAGTACTTC.

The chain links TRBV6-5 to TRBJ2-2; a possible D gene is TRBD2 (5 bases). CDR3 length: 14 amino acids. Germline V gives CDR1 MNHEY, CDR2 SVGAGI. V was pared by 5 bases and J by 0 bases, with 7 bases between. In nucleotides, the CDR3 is TGTGCCAGCAGTCACGGGACGAACACCGGGGAGCTGTTTTTT. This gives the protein CASSHGTNTGELFF.

CDR3 loop: CASSLTRAFYNEQFF. The CDR3 DNA reads as TGTGCCAGCAGCTTAACGCGGGCTTTCTACAATGAGCAGTTCTTC. The chain joins TRBV7-9 to TRBJ2-1; maybe TRBD2 (5 bases). Trimming removed 2 bases from V and 3 bases from J, with 11 bases in between. The CDR3 has 15 amino acids. Germline V CDR1 and CDR2: SEHNR, FQNEAQ (reference sequence).

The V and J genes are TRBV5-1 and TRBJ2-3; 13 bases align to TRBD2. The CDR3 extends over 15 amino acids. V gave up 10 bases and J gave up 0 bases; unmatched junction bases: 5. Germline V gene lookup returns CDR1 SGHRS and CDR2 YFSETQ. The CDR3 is CASMGLAGSTDTQYF. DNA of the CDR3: TGCGCCTCTATGGGACTAGCGGGAAGCACAGATACGCAGTATTTT.